The 26 T cell receptor beta chains below come from one sample, sequenced in a study of molecular identifiers for immune sequencing clone quantification. TCRdb itself ran the PCR reads through MiXCR, one entry per CDR3 protein. The table shows roughly 50,000 distinct CDR3 sequences, with around 34% occurring only once. Sample: naive CD8+ T cells from blood, with Jurkat cell RNA spiked in. Subset given: FACS-sorted CD8+CD4-CCR7+CD45RA+ naive T cells. Receptors were obtained from a human donor in good health. Some libraries in this study had Jurkat cell RNA spiked in.

This rearrangement joins TRBV9 to TRBJ2-1, with no clear D. The V and J ends lost 10 bases and 1 base respectively, with 6 bases between them. This CDR3 spans 11 amino acids. Looked up from germline, CDR1 is SGDLS and CDR2 is YYNGEE. CDR3 sequence reads: CAGPSYNEQFF. The CDR3 DNA follows: TGTGCCGGCCCGTCCTACAATGAGCAGTTCTTC.

This clonotype has ten or more counts. V usage is TRBV28 and J usage is TRBJ2-7; TRBD2 matches at 11 bases. Per germline, CDR1 MDHEN and CDR2 SYDVKM. Trimming at V came to 6 bases and at J to 7 bases, leaving 14 bases not matched to a gene. This CDR3 contains 16 residues. The CDR3 DNA reads as TGTGCCAGCAGCTCCGGGACTAGCGGAGTCCCTGGGGAGCAGTACTTC. It codes for CASSSGTSGVPGEQYF.

In regard to this clonotype: Being one base from a much bigger clone, this may be a read error. This sequence joins TRBV6-2 or TRBV6-3 and TRBJ1-5; tentatively, D is TRBD1 (5 bases). The end of the DNA is better explained by TRBJ2-3, so the J call may be wrong. In germline, CDR1 is MNHEY, CDR2 SVGEGT. This CDR3 is 13 amino acids long. The CDR3 here is CASRDSSNQPQYF. The CDR3 DNA is TGTGCCAGCAGAGACAGTAGCAATCAGCCCCAGTATTTT.

This chain joins TRBV21-1 and TRBJ2-7; TRBD2, the table's D call, was not compared with the DNA. TRBV21-1 is an annotated pseudogene. The CDR3 sequence is 18 residues long. As DNA, the CDR3 is TGTGCCAGCAGTTTTTTTAACCGGGACTACAAACACCCTTGCGAGCAGTACTTC. It encodes CASSFFNRDYKHPCEQYF.

The V and J genes are TRBV7-6 and TRBJ1-5; TRBD1 might be the D (5 bases). V was cut by 5 bases and J by 2 bases, with 7 bases left in between. The CDR3 consists of 13 residues. The germline gives CDR1 SGHVS, CDR2 FNYEAQ. In DNA, the CDR3 is TGTGCCAGCAGCATGACAGGCAATCAGCCCCAGCATTTT. Translated: CASSMTGNQPQHF.

This clonotype was found a few times. V and J are TRBV2 and TRBJ2-5, with a weak D call TRBD1 (5 bases). Per germline, CDR1 SNHLY and CDR2 FYNNEI. V lost 11 bases, J lost 4 bases, and 20 bases lay in between. This CDR3 region has 14 residues. Here the CDR3 reads CAVPRKDRGETQYF. The CDR3 DNA sequence: TGTGCCGTTCCAAGAAAGGATAGGGGAGAGACCCAGTACTTC.

This clonotype was seen only a few times. The rearrangement links TRBV5-1 to TRBJ1-4, with D tentatively TRBD1 (6 bases). V lost 4 bases to trimming and J lost 4 bases, with 11 bases between them. From germline, CDR1 is SGHRS and CDR2 YFSETQ. The CDR3 spans 14 residues. CDR3 protein: CASSEWTVNEKLFF. The CDR3 coding sequence is TGCGCCAGCAGCGAATGGACAGTTAATGAAAAACTGTTTTTT.

This chain links TRBV2 with TRBJ2-3, with a weak D call TRBD1 (6 bases). V was pared by 7 bases and J by 3 bases, with 14 bases between. The CDR3 consists of 14 residues. Germline V gene sequence: CDR1 SNHLY, CDR2 FYNNEI. The CDR3 DNA reads TGTGCCAGCATGCCGATACAGGGTACAGATACGCAGTATTTT. Encoded protein: CASMPIQGTDTQYF.

This clonotype was detected a few times. The chain has TRBV7-9 and TRBJ2-4, with D possibly TRBD1 on 5 matching bases. The germline CDR1 and CDR2 sequences are SEHNR and FQNEAQ (reference sequence). The length of the CDR3 is 15 residues. V gave up 5 bases and J gave up 2 bases, with 13 bases separating them. The CDR3 DNA sequence: TGTGCCAGCAGCCCCAAGGACATATCCAAAAACATTCAGTACTTC. Its protein product is CASSPKDISKNIQYF.

Notes on this clonotype: A much larger clone differs by one base, so this may be a read error. The V gene is TRBV28, the J gene TRBJ2-7; possibly TRBD2 for D (5 bases). Looked up from germline, CDR1 is MDHEN and CDR2 is SYDVKM. CDR3 length equals 13 residues. CDR3 bases: TGTGCCACCAGGACCTTTAGGGTGTGGGAGCGGTACTTC. Protein: CATRTFRVWERYF.

This clonotype was counted many times. The chain joins TRBV19 to TRBJ2-2; D assignment may be TRBD1 or TRBD2 (5 bases each). Germline V CDR1 and CDR2: LNHDA, SQIVND (reference sequence). This CDR3 contains 13 residues. V was cut by 7 bases and J by 6 bases, with 12 bases left in between. The CDR3 reads CASKVGGAGELFF. The CDR3 DNA reads TGTGCCAGTAAGGTTGGGGGAGCCGGGGAGCTGTTTTTT.

The V gene is TRBV25-1, the J gene TRBJ2-2; no clear D gene. Per germline, CDR1 MGHDK and CDR2 SYGVNS. This CDR3 comprises 13 residues. Trimming pared 7 bases from V and 4 bases from J, leaving 10 bases between. This CDR3 is CASTLMGTGELFF. The CDR3 DNA follows: TGTGCCAGCACCCTAATGGGCACCGGGGAGCTGTTTTTT. Full variable domain (outside the CDR3, taken from reference TRBV25-1 and TRBJ2-2): EADIYQTPRYLVIGTGKKITLECSQTMGHDKMYWYQQDPGMELHLIHYSYGVNSTEKGDLSSESTVSRIRTEHFPLTLESARPSHTSQYLCASTLMGTGELFFGEGSRLTVL.

This rearrangement joins TRBV9 to TRBJ2-5; possible D gene TRBD2, 7 bases. Trimming took 1 base from V and 9 from J, leaving 13 bases between them. The germline V gene has CDR1 SGDLS and CDR2 YYNGEE. CDR3 length equals 13 residues. The CDR3: CASSVWGREPQYF. Here the CDR3 DNA reads TGTGCCAGCAGCGTATGGGGGCGGGAGCCCCAGTACTTC.

About this clonotype itself: A much larger clone lies one base from this, so it may be a read error. This chain connects TRBV12-3 or TRBV12-4 to TRBJ2-3, with unresolved D. CDR3 length: 15 residues. Trimming took off 6 bases at V and 3 bases at J, with 16 bases between the two ends. CDR3 loop: CASRHDGPRTDTQYF. The DNA of the CDR3 is TGTGCCAGCAGACACGACGGTCCACGAACAGATACGCAGTATTTT.

This clonotype has only one observation. This may come from a read error, since a much larger clone is one base off. The chain links TRBV7-2 to TRBJ1-4; TRBD1 is a possible D gene (5 bases). From germline, CDR1 is SGHTA and CDR2 FQGNSA. The CDR3 is made up of 13 amino acids. DNA of the CDR3: TGTGCCAGCAGCCCGGACCTAGGGGAAAAACTGTATTTT. Translating it yields CASSPDLGEKLYF. Combining the CDR3 with reference TRBV7-2 and TRBJ1-4 gives the whole variable domain GAGVSQSPSNKVTEKGKDVELRCDPISGHTALYWYRQSLGQGLEFLIYFQGNSAPDKSGLPSDRFSAERTGGSVSTLTIQRTQQEDSAVYLCASSPDLGEKLYFGSGTQLSVL.

The chain combines TRBV19 with TRBJ2-7, with TRBD2 identical over 10 bases. The ends lost 5 bases at V and 4 bases at J; junction bases unmatched: 5. The germline gives CDR1 LNHDA, CDR2 SQIVND (reference sequence). The CDR3 spans 14 residues. The DNA for the CDR3 is TGTGCCAGTAGTCCCACTAGCGGGAAATACGAGCAGTACTTC. Its translation: CASSPTSGKYEQYF.

In DNA form, the CDR3 reads TGTGCCAGCCGCGATCCTACGACGATTTTCACTGAAGCTTTCTTT. Translated: CASRDPTTIFTEAFF. The V gene is TRBV11-2, the J gene TRBJ1-1; no firm D call. Germline V gene sequence: CDR1 SGHAT, CDR2 FQNNGV. With 8 bases removed from V and 4 bases from J, the gap between germline ends came to 20 bases. This CDR3 spans 15 amino acids.

About this clonotype: One end of the junction is discordant with germline, which a read error may explain. The chain links TRBV5-3 to TRBJ2-2; D perhaps matches TRBD1 (7 bases). TRBV5-3 is labeled an ORF, and its function is uncertain. This CDR3 has 15 amino acids. The CDR3 is CASSLEGTVTGELFF. CDR3 DNA: TGTGCCAGCAGCTTGGAGGGGACAGTGACCGGGGAGCTGTTTTTT.

This clonotype was seen a handful of times. This chain links TRBV13 with TRBJ1-2; 9 positions match TRBD1. Trimming took 7 bases from V and 7 from J; bases not matched to a gene: 10. Germline CDR1 is PRHDT and CDR2 is FYEKMQ (reference sequence). The CDR3 contains 14 residues. The CDR3 sequence: CASMEDRGDGGYTF. The CDR3 nucleotides read TGTGCCAGCATGGAGGACAGGGGAGATGGTGGCTACACCTTC.

This clonotype was observed many times. The chain uses TRBV7-2 and TRBJ1-5; 9 nucleotides align to TRBD1. After removal of 0 bases from V and 5 bases from J, the junction contained 2 bases not matched to a gene. The CDR3 is 15 amino acids. Looked up from germline, CDR1 is SGHTA and CDR2 is FQGNSA. The CDR3 DNA is TGTGCCAGCAGCTTAGCGGACAGGGGAGATCAGCCCCAGCATTTT. Translating gives CASSLADRGDQPQHF.

This clonotype occurred a few times. The V call is TRBV5-1, the J call TRBJ2-7; D is tentatively TRBD1 or TRBD2 (5 bases each). Germline V gives CDR1 SGHRS, CDR2 YFSETQ. The V end was cut by 0 bases, the J end by 3 bases, with 13 bases between. This CDR3 has 15 residues. The CDR3 protein is CASSLASWDRYEQYF. Here the CDR3 DNA reads TGCGCCAGCAGCTTGGCTTCTTGGGACCGCTACGAGCAGTACTTC.

Comment on this clonotype: This may be a read error: a much more frequent sequence differs by one nucleotide. The DNA of the CDR3 is TGTGCCAGCGGCTTACCCCCTGTGGGACTTAAAGAGACCCAGTACTTC. This translates into CASGLPPVGLKETQYF. This chain links TRBV7-9 with TRBJ2-5; maybe TRBD2 (6 bases). CDR3 length equals 16 residues. Per germline, CDR1 SEHNR and CDR2 FQNEAQ (reference sequence).

Only a few counts were recorded for this clonotype. The chain joins TRBV27 to TRBJ2-7, with TRBD1 matching over 8 bases. V lost 3 bases to trimming and J lost 5 bases; unmatched junction nucleotides: 9. The germline CDR1 and CDR2 sequences are MNHEY and SMNVEV (reference sequence). This CDR3 contains 15 residues. In DNA form, the CDR3 reads TGTGCCAGCAGTTTGTACCCAGGGGGCTGGAACGAGCAGTACTTC. Residues: CASSLYPGGWNEQYF.

A remark on this clonotype: Lacking the conserved final phenylalanine or tryptophan, this CDR3 likely reflects a read error. V usage is TRBV20-1 and J usage is TRBJ2-7; TRBD1 is a possible D gene (6 bases). The CDR3 length is 11 residues. The germline V gene has CDR1 DFQATT and CDR2 SNEGSKA (reference sequence). V lost 7 bases to trimming and J lost 3 bases, with 10 bases between them. CDR3 DNA: TGCAGTGGACAGGCAGACTACGAGCAGTACTCC. Amino acid sequence: CSGQADYEQYS.

Note on this clonotype: One end of the junction does not line up with germline, which may come from a read error. The chain has TRBV5-3 and TRBJ1-5; a weak D match, TRBD1 (5 bases). TRBV5-3 is an ORF, and what it does is uncertain. The CDR3 length is 12 residues. The CDR3 sequence: CASSLGREPQHF. In DNA form, the CDR3 reads TGTGCCAGCAGCTTGGGGCGGGAGCCCCAGCATTTT.

This clonotype was seen only a few times. The rearrangement links TRBV6-2 or TRBV6-3 to TRBJ2-7; the D gene is possibly TRBD2 (5 bases). CDR3 size: 14 residues. V gave up 7 bases and J gave up 2 bases, with 15 bases separating them. Germline-derived CDR1 and CDR2 are MNHEY and SVGEGT. The CDR3 loop is CASTDGRDPYEQYF. CDR3 DNA sequence: TGTGCCAGCACGGACGGCCGGGATCCCTACGAGCAGTACTTC.